These 7 T cell receptor beta chains share one sample of origin, sequenced in a study of cytomegalovirus exposure and HLA in healthy donors. Use of 60 Vbeta and 13 Jbeta primers characterized the PCR. Assay used: immunoSEQ multiplex PCR; TCRdb lists only in-frame clones, some missing. The sample includes more than 85,000 clones, about an eighth of them seen just once. Sequencing input: PBMCs. These receptors were obtained from a man aged 35-49 years in good health and CMV-seropositive.

This chain uses TRBV29-1 with TRBJ2-5; 13 positions agree with TRBD2. J lost 5 bases, V lost 8 bases, and 14 bases had no gene match. The CDR3 is 16 residues long. Per the germline V gene, CDR1 is SQVTM and CDR2 is ANQGSEA. CDR3 region: CSPQLAGGPGVETQYF. The CDR3 DNA reads as TGCAGCCCACAACTAGCGGGAGGGCCGGGGGTGGAGACCCAGTACTTC.

This chain connects TRBV21-1 to TRBJ1-4; TRBD1 is taken as the D call from the table, unchecked against the DNA. TRBV21-1 is deemed a pseudogene. This CDR3 contains 15 residues. CDR3 residues: CASSKVQGPHEKLFF. The CDR3 DNA follows: TGTGCCAGCAGCAAAGTTCAGGGTCCTCATGAAAAACTGTTTTTT.

The sample holds a few counts of this clone. V and J are TRBV21-1 and TRBJ1-5; the D call of TRBD1 is as the table states it, not checked on the DNA. TRBV21-1 has pseudogene status. There are 18 residues in the CDR3. In DNA form, the CDR3 reads TGTGCCAGCAGCAAAGTGTCAGGGCGAACCAATAGCAATCAGCCCCAGCATTTT. It encodes CASSKVSGRTNSNQPQHF.

The chain is built from TRBV6-5 and TRBJ2-1; 9 bases agree with TRBD2. J was trimmed by 5 bases and V by 0 bases; bases with no gene match: 5. The germline CDR1 and CDR2 sequences are MNHEY and SVGAGI. The CDR3 totals 16 residues. The DNA for the CDR3 is TGTGCCAGCAGTTACTCGCCTAGCGGGACAAACAATGAGCAGTTCTTC. Amino acid sequence: CASSYSPSGTNNEQFF.

This clone was seen only a few times. Distinct nucleotide sequences in the sample also encode this CDR3. This chain links TRBV19 with TRBJ1-2; D is ambiguous. This CDR3 region has 12 residues. Deletions cut 5 bases from V and 4 bases from J, with 8 bases between. Germline V gene lookup returns CDR1 LNHDA and CDR2 SQIVND (reference sequence). CDR3 DNA sequence: TGTGCCAGTAGTCGAGTGCGCTATGGCTACACCTTC. This gives the protein CASSRVRYGYTF. Full variable domain (remainder filled in from reference TRBV19 and TRBJ1-2): DGGITQSPKYLFRKEGQNVTLSCEQNLNHDAMYWYRQDPGQGLRLIYYSQIVNDFQKGDIAEGYSVSREKKESFPLTVTSAQKNPTAFYLCASSRVRYGYTFGSGTRLTVV.

The rearrangement uses TRBV5-8 and TRBJ1-5; tentatively, D is TRBD1 (6 bases). V was cut by 3 bases and J by 0 bases, with 10 bases left in between. This CDR3 is built from 15 residues. Germline-derived CDR1 and CDR2 are SGHTS and YDEGEE. The DNA for the CDR3 is TGTGCCAGCAGCTCGTGGACAGTTAGCAATCAGCCCCAGCATTTT. Its protein is CASSSWTVSNQPQHF. The complete variable domain, with remaining parts taken from reference TRBV5-8 and TRBJ1-5, reads EAGVTQSPTHLIKTRGQQATLRCSPISGHTSVYWYQQALGLGLQFLLWYDEGEERNRGNFPPRFSGRQFPNYSSELNVNALELEDSALYLCASSSWTVSNQPQHFGDGTRLSIL.

The J gene is TRBJ2-7, the V gene TRBV6-5, with D hard to call. The CDR3 is 13 amino acids. Trimming left V 0 bases short and J 1 base short, with 4 bases between. Germline CDR1 and CDR2: MNHEY and SVGAGI. CDR3 bases: TGTGCCAGCAGTTACTCCGGGTCCTACGAGCAGTACTTC. This codes for CASSYSGSYEQYF.